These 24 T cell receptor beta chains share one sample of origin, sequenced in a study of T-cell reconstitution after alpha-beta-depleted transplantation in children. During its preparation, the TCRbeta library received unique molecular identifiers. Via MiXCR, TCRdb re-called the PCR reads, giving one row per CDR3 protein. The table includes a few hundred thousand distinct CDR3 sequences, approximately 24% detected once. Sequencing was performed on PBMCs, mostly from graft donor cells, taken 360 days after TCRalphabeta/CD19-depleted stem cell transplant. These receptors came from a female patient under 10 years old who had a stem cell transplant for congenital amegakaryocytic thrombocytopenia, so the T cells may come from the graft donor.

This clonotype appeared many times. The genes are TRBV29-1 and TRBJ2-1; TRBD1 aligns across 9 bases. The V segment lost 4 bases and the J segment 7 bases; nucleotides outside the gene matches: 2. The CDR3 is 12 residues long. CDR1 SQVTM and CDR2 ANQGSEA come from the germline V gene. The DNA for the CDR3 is TGCAGCGTTGGAGACAGGGGGAATGAGCAGTTCTTC. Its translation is CSVGDRGNEQFF.

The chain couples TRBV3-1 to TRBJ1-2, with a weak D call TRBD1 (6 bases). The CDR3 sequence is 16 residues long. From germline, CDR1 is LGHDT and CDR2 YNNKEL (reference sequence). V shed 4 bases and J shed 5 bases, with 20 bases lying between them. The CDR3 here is CASSPPRTEATYGYTF. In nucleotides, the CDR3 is TGTGCCAGCAGCCCCCCCCGGACAGAGGCAACATATGGCTACACCTTC.

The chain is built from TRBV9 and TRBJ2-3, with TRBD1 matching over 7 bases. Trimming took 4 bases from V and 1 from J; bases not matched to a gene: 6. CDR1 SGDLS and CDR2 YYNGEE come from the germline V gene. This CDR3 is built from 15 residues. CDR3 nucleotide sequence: TGTGCCAGCAGCCCTCGGGGACAGCGCACAGATACGCAGTATTTT. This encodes CASSPRGQRTDTQYF.

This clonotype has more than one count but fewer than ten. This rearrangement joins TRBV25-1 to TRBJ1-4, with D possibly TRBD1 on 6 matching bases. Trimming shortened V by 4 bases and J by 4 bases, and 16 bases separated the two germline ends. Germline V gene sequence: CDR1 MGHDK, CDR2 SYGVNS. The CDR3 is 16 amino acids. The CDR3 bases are TGTGCCAGCAGTGCGACTCCACAGGGCTTTAATGAAAAACTGTTTTTT. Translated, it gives CASSATPQGFNEKLFF.

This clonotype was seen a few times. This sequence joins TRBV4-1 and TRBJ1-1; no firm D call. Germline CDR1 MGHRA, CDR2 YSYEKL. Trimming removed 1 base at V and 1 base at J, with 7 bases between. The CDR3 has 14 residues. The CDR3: CASSQVGQNTEAFF. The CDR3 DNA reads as TGCGCCAGCAGCCAAGTGGGCCAGAACACTGAAGCTTTCTTT.

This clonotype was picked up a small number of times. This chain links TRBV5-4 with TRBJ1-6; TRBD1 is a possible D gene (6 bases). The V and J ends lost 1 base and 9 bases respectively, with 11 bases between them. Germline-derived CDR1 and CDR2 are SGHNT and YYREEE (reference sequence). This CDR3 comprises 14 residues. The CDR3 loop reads CASSLRGGGSPLHF. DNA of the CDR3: TGTGCCAGCAGCTTGCGCGGGGGCGGTTCACCCCTCCACTTT.

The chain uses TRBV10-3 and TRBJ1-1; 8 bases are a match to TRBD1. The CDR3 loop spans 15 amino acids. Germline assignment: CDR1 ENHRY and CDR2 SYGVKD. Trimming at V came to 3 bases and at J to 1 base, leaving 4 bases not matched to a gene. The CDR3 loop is CAISDLGTGNTEAFF. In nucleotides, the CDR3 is TGTGCCATCAGTGACCTTGGGACAGGGAACACTGAAGCTTTCTTT.

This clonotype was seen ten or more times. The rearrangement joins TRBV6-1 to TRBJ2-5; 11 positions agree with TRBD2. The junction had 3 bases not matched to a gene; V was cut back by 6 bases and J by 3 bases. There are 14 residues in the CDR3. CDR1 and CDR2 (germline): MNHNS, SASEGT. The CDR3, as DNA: TGTGCCAGCAGCCTTAGCGGGGGGGAAGAGACCCAGTACTTC. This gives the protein CASSLSGGEETQYF.

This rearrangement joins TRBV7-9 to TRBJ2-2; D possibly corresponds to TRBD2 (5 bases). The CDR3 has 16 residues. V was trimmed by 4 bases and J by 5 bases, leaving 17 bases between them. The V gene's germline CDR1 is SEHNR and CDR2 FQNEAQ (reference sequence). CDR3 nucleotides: TGTGCCAGCAGCTACCAGTCTGGAGAGGGAACCGGGGAGCTGTTTTTT. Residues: CASSYQSGEGTGELFF.

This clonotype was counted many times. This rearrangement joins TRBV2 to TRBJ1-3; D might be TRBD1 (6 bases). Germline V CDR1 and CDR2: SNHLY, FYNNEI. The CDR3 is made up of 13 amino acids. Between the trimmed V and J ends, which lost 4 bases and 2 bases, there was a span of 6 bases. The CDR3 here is CASSGGPGNTIYF. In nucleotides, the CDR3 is TGTGCCAGCAGTGGGGGGCCTGGAAACACCATATATTTT.

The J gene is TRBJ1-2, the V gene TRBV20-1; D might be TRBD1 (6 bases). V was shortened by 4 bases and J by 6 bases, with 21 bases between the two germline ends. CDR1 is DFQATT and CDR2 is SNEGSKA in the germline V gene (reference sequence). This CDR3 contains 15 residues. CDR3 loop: CSANSDSFEVDGYTF. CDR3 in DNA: TGCAGTGCTAACTCGGACAGTTTTGAGGTGGATGGCTACACCTTC.

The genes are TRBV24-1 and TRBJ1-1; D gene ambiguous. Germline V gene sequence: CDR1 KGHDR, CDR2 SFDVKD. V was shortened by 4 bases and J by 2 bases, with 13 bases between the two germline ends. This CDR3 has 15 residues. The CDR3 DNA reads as TGTGCCACCAGTGAATCCCGGGGAAGCAACACTGAAGCTTTCTTT. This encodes CATSESRGSNTEAFF.

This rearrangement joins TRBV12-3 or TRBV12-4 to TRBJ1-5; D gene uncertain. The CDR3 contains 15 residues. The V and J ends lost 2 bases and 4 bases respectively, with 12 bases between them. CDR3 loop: CASSLWSSSNQPQHF. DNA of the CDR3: TGTGCCAGCAGTTTATGGAGTTCGAGTAATCAGCCCCAGCATTTT.

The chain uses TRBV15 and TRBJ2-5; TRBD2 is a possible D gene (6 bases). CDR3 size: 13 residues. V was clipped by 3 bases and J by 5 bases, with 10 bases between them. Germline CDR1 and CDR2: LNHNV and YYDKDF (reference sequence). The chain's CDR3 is CATSSRRGETQYF. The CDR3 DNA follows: TGTGCCACCAGCAGCCGGAGGGGCGAGACCCAGTACTTC.

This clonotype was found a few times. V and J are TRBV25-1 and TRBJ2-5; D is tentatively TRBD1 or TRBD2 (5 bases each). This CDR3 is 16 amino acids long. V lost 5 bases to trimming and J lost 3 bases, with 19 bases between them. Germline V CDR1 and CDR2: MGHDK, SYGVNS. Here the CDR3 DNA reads TGTGCCAGCAGTCCCTGGCCGGGGCGAATGGAAGAGACCCAGTACTTC. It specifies CASSPWPGRMEETQYF.

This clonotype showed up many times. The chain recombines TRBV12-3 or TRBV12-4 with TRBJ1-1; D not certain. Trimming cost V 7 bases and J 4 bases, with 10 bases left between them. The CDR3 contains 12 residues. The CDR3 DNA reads TGTGCCAGCAAATCGGGTGGCACTGAAGCTTTCTTT. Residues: CASKSGGTEAFF.

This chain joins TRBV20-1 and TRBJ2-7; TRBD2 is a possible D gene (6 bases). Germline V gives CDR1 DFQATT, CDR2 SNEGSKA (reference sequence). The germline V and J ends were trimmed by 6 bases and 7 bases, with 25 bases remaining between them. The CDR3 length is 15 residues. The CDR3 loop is CSAGEASAPLGEQYF. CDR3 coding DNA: TGCAGTGCGGGGGAGGCTAGCGCTCCCTTGGGGGAGCAGTACTTC.

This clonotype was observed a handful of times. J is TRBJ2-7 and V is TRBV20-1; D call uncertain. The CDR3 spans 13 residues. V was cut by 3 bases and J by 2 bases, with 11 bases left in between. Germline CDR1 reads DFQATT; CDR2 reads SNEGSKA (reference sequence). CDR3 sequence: CSARYLSTYEQYF. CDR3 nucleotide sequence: TGCAGTGCTAGGTACCTCAGTACCTACGAGCAGTACTTC.

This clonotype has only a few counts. The CDR3 loop is CASSYSTPSYNEQFF. The CDR3 DNA follows: TGTGCCAGCAGTTACTCTACCCCCAGCTACAATGAGCAGTTCTTC. The chain carries TRBV6-2 or TRBV6-3 and TRBJ2-1; the D is unclear. There are 15 residues in the CDR3. CDR1 and CDR2 from the germline V gene are MNHEY and SVGEGT. V gave up 0 bases and J gave up 3 bases, with 9 bases separating them.

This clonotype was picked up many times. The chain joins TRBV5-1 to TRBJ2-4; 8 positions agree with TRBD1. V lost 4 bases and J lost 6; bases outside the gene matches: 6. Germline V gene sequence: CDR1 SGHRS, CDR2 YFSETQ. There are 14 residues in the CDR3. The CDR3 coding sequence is TGCGCCAGCAGCCCCAGGACAGGGTCAAACATTCAGTACTTC. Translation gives CASSPRTGSNIQYF.

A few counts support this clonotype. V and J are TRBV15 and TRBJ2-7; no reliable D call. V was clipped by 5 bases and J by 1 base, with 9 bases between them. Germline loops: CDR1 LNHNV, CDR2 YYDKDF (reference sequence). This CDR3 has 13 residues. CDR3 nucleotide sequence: TGTGCCACCAGCGTCGGTTATTCCTACGAGCAGTACTTC. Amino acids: CATSVGYSYEQYF.

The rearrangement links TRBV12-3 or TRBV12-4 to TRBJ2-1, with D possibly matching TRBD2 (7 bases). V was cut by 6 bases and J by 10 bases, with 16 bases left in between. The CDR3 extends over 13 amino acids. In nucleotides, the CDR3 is TGTGCCAGCAGCTTGACCTGGGGGGGCGAGCAGTTCTTC. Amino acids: CASSLTWGGEQFF.

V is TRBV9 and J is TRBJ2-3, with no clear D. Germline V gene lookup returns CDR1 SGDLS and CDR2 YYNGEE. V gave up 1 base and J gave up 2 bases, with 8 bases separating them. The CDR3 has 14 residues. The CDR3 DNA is TGTGCCAGCAGCGTATTCAGCTACACAGATACGCAGTATTTT. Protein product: CASSVFSYTDTQYF. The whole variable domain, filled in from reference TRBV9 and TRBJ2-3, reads DSGVTQTPKHLITATGQRVTLRCSPRSGDLSVYWYQQSLDQGLQFLIQYYNGEERAKGNILERFSAQQFPDLHSELNLSSLELGDSALYFCASSVFSYTDTQYFGPGTRLTVL.

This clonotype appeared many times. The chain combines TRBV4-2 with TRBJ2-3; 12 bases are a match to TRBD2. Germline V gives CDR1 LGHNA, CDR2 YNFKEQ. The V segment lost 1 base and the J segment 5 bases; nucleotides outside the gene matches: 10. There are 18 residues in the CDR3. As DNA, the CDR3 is TGTGCCAGCAGCCAAGGACCTTCTAGCGGGGGGGCCCGAGATACGCAGTATTTT. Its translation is CASSQGPSSGGARDTQYF.